Sequencing of this T cell receptor (beta chain) was carried out in a study of blood T cell repertoires in COVID-19. Study as a whole: Spain, Italy and the United States supplied samples that represented acute and convalescent COVID-19. T cells, B-cell-depleted T cells, or PBMCs provided the cDNA or gDNA that served as material.

As processed by the authors: Amplification of reference gene primers was used by the study to estimate nucleated cell counts. Clones were read by immunoSEQ multiplex PCR, and TCRdb kept only the in-frame ones, dropping some. V and J calls and clone size are those listed in that table; D and trimming were worked out from the DNA. The sample holds 75,000 to 95,000 clones, around 89% seen once. In germline, CDR1 is SGHTA, CDR2 FQGNSA. The CDR3 is 15 amino acids. Between the trimmed V and J ends, which lost 5 bases and 7 bases, there was a span of 17 bases. The specimen was peripheral blood. The sequence was collected from a human donor in a cohort sampled during active COVID-19. V gene TRBV7-2 combines with J gene TRBJ1-4, with a possible D match to TRBD1 (6 bases). CDR3 DNA: TGTGCCAGCAGCAGGGGGAGGGGAAATGGTGAAAAACTGTTTTTT. It is translated as CASSRGRGNGEKLFF. The full variable domain, its missing parts supplied by reference TRBV7-2 and TRBJ1-4, is GAGVSQSPSNKVTEKGKDVELRCDPISGHTALYWYRQSLGQGLEFLIYFQGNSAPDKSGLPSDRFSAERTGGSVSTLTIQRTQQEDSAVYLCASSRGRGNGEKLFFGSGTQLSVL.